This T cell receptor (beta chain) was recovered during a study of T cells in Graves' hyperthyroidism and ophthalmopathy. The V gene's germline CDR1 is SGHVS and CDR2 FQNEAQ. Germline trimming cut 5 bases from V and 6 bases from J; bases unmatched to any gene: 12. CDR3 length equals 16 residues. Regions amplified from RNA transcripts were the TCR beta CDR3 regions. The study used the HTBI primer set for a first-round RT-PCR of the TCR CDR3. Using its own MiXCR run on the multiplex PCR reads, TCRdb lists one record per CDR3 protein. The sample records some 440,000 distinct CDR3 sequences, 15% to 19% being singletons. Those with hyperthyroidism were 18 to 65 years old, newly diagnosed, and ill for under 2 months. Criteria for exclusion of patients were uncontrolled infection, other autoimmune disease, pregnancy or lactation.

The sequence derives from a woman under 30 with Graves' hyperthyroidism. Material for sequencing was blood. This chain links TRBV7-8 with TRBJ2-2; TRBD1 agrees at 7 bases. The CDR3 DNA is TGTGCCAGCAGCGAGGGAATAGGGGGCGCCGCCGGGGAGCTGTTTTTT. This encodes CASSEGIGGAAGELFF.